Shown below are 29 T cell receptor beta chains from a single sample sequenced in a study of T cells in Graves' hyperthyroidism and ophthalmopathy. Template material for amplifying TCR beta CDR3 regions consisted of RNA transcripts. A set of HTBI primers served as the primers for a first-round RT-PCR of the TCR CDR3. TCRdb called the multiplex PCR reads again in MiXCR, with one record for every CDR3 protein. The sample has approximately 510,000 distinct CDR3 sequences; 40% to 50% are singletons. Sequencing input: peripheral blood or thyroid tissue (not recorded which). The receptors here all came from an adult woman with Graves' disease, either hyperthyroidism or ophthalmopathy (not recorded which).

The chain has TRBV12-3 or TRBV12-4 and TRBJ1-2; D possibly corresponds to TRBD1 (5 bases). The CDR3 is made up of 12 amino acids. Trimming pared 3 bases from V and 11 bases from J, leaving 13 bases between. CDR3 coding DNA: TGTGCCAGCAGTTTTGGGGGGGAGGGGTACACCTTC. It encodes CASSFGGEGYTF.

This clonotype came up many times. This chain joins TRBV20-1 and TRBJ1-5; tentatively, D is TRBD1 (5 bases). Germline CDR1 DFQATT, CDR2 SNEGSKA (reference sequence). The CDR3 loop spans 15 amino acids. Trimming took 4 bases from V and 5 from J, leaving 18 bases between them. In nucleotides, the CDR3 is TGCAGTGCTACAGGGTTCGTCAGCAGCGATCAGCCCCAGCATTTT. Its protein product is CSATGFVSSDQPQHF.

The chain has TRBV24-1 and TRBJ2-5; D is perhaps TRBD1 (5 bases). The germline V gene encodes CDR1 KGHDR and CDR2 SFDVKD. V was shortened by 6 bases and J by 4 bases, with 14 bases between the two germline ends. The CDR3 length is 14 residues. Here the CDR3 reads CATSKPGLSETQYF. In DNA form, the CDR3 reads TGTGCCACCAGTAAACCAGGGCTCTCAGAGACCCAGTACTTC.

This chain joins TRBV20-1 and TRBJ2-7; TRBD2 agrees at 7 bases. Germline CDR1 and CDR2: DFQATT and SNEGSKA (reference sequence). The CDR3 consists of 15 residues. Trimming took 1 base from V and 2 from J; bases not matched to a gene: 8. The CDR3 region is CSARAYSGPTYEQYF. In DNA form, the CDR3 reads TGCAGTGCTAGAGCGTATAGCGGGCCCACCTACGAGCAGTACTTC.

This clonotype was recorded a few times. The V call is TRBV7-9, the J call TRBJ1-2; D is possibly TRBD1 (6 bases). The germline V gene has CDR1 SEHNR and CDR2 FQNEAQ (reference sequence). Trimming removed 2 bases at V and 10 bases at J, with 14 bases between. The length of the CDR3 is 13 residues. This CDR3 reads CASSLFTSGAYTF. Here the CDR3 DNA reads TGTGCCAGCAGCTTATTCACGTCAGGGGCCTACACCTTC.

Regarding this clonotype: A read error may explain this, as a much larger clone is one base away. The J gene is TRBJ1-2, the V gene TRBV28; D not resolved. The germline CDR1 and CDR2 sequences are MDHEN and SYDVKM. The V end was cut by 8 bases, the J end by 4 bases, with 5 bases between. The CDR3 contains 10 residues. The CDR3 loop is CASGPYGYTF. The DNA for the CDR3 is TGTGCCAGCGGCCCCTATGGCTACACCTTC.

This clonotype was seen only once. The chain is built from TRBV5-1 and TRBJ1-1; unclear D gene. Germline V gives CDR1 SGHRS, CDR2 YFSETQ. V lost 3 bases and J 2 bases, leaving 14 bases between the germline ends. The CDR3 is 15 amino acids. The CDR3 loop reads CASSSNPGPNTEAFF. CDR3 nucleotides: TGCGCCAGCAGCTCCAATCCGGGCCCCAACACTGAAGCTTTCTTT.

The sample holds a few counts of this clonotype. This chain connects TRBV27 to TRBJ1-6, with D hard to call. The CDR3 runs to 16 residues. Per the germline V gene, CDR1 is MNHEY and CDR2 is SMNVEV (reference sequence). V was pared by 2 bases and J by 0 bases, with 8 bases between. The CDR3 sequence: CASSLRTSSYNSPLHF. As DNA, the CDR3 is TGTGCCAGCAGTTTAAGGACGAGCTCCTATAATTCACCCCTCCACTTT.

This chain links TRBV28 with TRBJ1-1; D not resolved. The germline CDR1 and CDR2 sequences are MDHEN and SYDVKM. The CDR3 loop spans 13 amino acids. V lost 1 base and J 10 bases, leaving 13 bases between the germline ends. This CDR3 is CASSLSSIRVAFF. The CDR3 nucleotides read TGTGCCAGCAGTTTATCCAGCATACGGGTAGCTTTCTTT.

In this sample, this clonotype turned up a few times. The chain uses TRBV10-3 and TRBJ2-2, with D hard to call. Germline CDR1 ENHRY, CDR2 SYGVKD. The CDR3 loop spans 13 amino acids. V dropped 6 bases and J dropped 3 bases, with 8 bases sitting between them. CDR3 region: CAIRGSYTGELFF. CDR3 nucleotide sequence: TGTGCCATCAGGGGCAGCTACACCGGGGAGCTGTTTTTT.

The genes are TRBV20-1 and TRBJ1-2; D might be TRBD1 (5 bases). This CDR3 contains 17 residues. Germline CDR1 DFQATT, CDR2 SNEGSKA (reference sequence). Trimming cost V 4 bases and J 6 bases, with 27 bases left between them. CDR3 sequence reads: CSAISGRIDTGDDGYTF. CDR3 bases: TGCAGTGCTATAAGCGGGAGGATCGACACCGGGGACGATGGCTACACCTTC.

The chain uses TRBV25-1 and TRBJ1-5; the D gene is possibly TRBD1 (6 bases). CDR1 is MGHDK and CDR2 is SYGVNS in the germline V gene. The V gene lost 4 bases and the J gene lost 3 bases, with 16 bases spanning the gap. The CDR3 runs to 16 residues. The CDR3 sequence is CASSARTGTHNQPQHF. In DNA, the CDR3 is TGTGCCAGCAGTGCTAGAACCGGGACACACAATCAGCCCCAGCATTTT.

This clonotype has a handful of counts. CDR3 region: CASSHRDSLYGYTF. The CDR3 DNA is TGTGCCAGCAGCCACCGGGACAGCTTATATGGCTACACCTTC. The chain carries TRBV7-9 and TRBJ1-2; 7 bases agree with TRBD1. This CDR3 has 14 amino acids. Germline CDR1 is SEHNR and CDR2 is FQNEAQ (reference sequence). Trimming cost V 5 bases and J 5 bases; bases outside gene matches: 8. Variable domain in full (rest from reference TRBV7-9 and TRBJ1-2): DTGVSQNPRHKITKRGQNVTFRCDPISEHNRLYWYRQTLGQGPEFLTYFQNEAQLEKSRLLSDRFSAERPKGSFSTLEIQRTEQGDSAMYLCASSHRDSLYGYTFGSGTRLTVV.

This CDR3 is CASSQQGVGYTF. In DNA, the CDR3 is TGTGCCAGCAGCCAACAGGGGGTTGGCTACACCTTC. The V and J genes are TRBV14 and TRBJ1-2, with 7 bases fitting TRBD1. Per the germline V gene, CDR1 is SGHDN and CDR2 is FVKESK. The J segment lost 7 bases and the V segment lost 2 bases, leaving 1 base of the junction unmatched. CDR3 length equals 12 residues.

This sequence joins TRBV11-1 and TRBJ1-6, with TRBD1 matching over 11 bases. V was clipped by 5 bases and J by 5 bases; unmatched bases: 5. CDR3 length: 16 residues. CDR1 is SGHAT, CDR2 FQDESV, per germline (reference sequence). The CDR3 is CASSPGQGADNSPLHF. The CDR3 coding sequence is TGTGCCAGCAGCCCCGGACAGGGGGCGGATAATTCACCCCTCCACTTT. Full variable domain (missing parts from reference TRBV11-1 and TRBJ1-6): EAEVAQSPRYKITEKSQAVAFWCDPISGHATLYWYRQILGQGPELLVQFQDESVVDDSQLPKDRFSAERLKGVDSTLKIQPAELGDSAMYLCASSPGQGADNSPLHFGNGTRLTVT.

J is TRBJ2-7 and V is TRBV20-1; D could derive from TRBD1 or TRBD2 (5 bases each). In germline, CDR1 is DFQATT, CDR2 SNEGSKA (reference sequence). This CDR3 is built from 13 residues. Deletions cut 3 bases from V and 11 bases from J, with 20 bases between. CDR3 protein: CSARSILGTDEYF. As DNA, the CDR3 is TGCAGTGCTAGGAGCATTCTGGGGACGGACGAGTACTTC.

The chain has TRBV11-2 and TRBJ1-2; D is possibly TRBD1 (5 bases). The germline V and J ends were trimmed by 3 bases and 6 bases, with 8 bases remaining between them. Germline V gives CDR1 SGHAT, CDR2 FQNNGV. The CDR3 is made up of 12 amino acids. CDR3 residues: CASSLGENGYTF. Written as DNA, the CDR3 is TGTGCCAGCAGCTTGGGGGAAAATGGCTACACCTTC.

This clonotype was seen only once. Given a much more abundant clone one base away, this may be a read error. CDR3 sequence (DNA): TGTGCCATCAGTACTTACAGCGGAAACACCATATATTTT. Protein product: CAISTYSGNTIYF. The chain carries TRBV10-3 and TRBJ1-3; D ambiguous. This CDR3 has 13 amino acids. V was pared by 5 bases and J by 4 bases, with 9 bases between. The germline gives CDR1 ENHRY, CDR2 SYGVKD.

This clonotype was seen more than once but under ten times. The CDR3 sequence: CASSFTDSPLHF. The CDR3 bases are TGTGCCAGCAGCTTTACGGATTCACCCCTCCACTTT. The chain links TRBV7-2 to TRBJ1-6, with D unclear. V gave up 3 bases and J gave up 8 bases, with 5 bases separating them. There are 12 residues in the CDR3. CDR1 and CDR2 (germline): SGHTA, FQGNSA.

The V gene is TRBV4-1, the J gene TRBJ2-7; maybe TRBD1 (6 bases). The CDR3 consists of 12 residues. Germline CDR1 MGHRA, CDR2 YSYEKL. V was pared by 4 bases and J by 6 bases, with 10 bases between. The CDR3 nucleotides are TGCGCCAGCAGCCGTCCCAGGGGCGAGCAGTACTTC. Its protein product is CASSRPRGEQYF.

This clonotype was picked up a small number of times. The chain has TRBV4-1 and TRBJ1-2; the D is unclear. V lost 4 bases to trimming and J lost 0 bases, with 9 bases between them. Per the germline V gene, CDR1 is MGHRA and CDR2 is YSYEKL. CDR3 length: 14 residues. CDR3 DNA sequence: TGCGCCAGCAGCCGCGTGGCGGCTAACTATGGCTACACCTTC. Protein product: CASSRVAANYGYTF.

This clonotype appeared a few times. This chain links TRBV10-3 with TRBJ2-5; 8 bases map to TRBD2. V trimming: 11 bases; J trimming: 1 base; junction bases outside the gene matches: 0. The CDR3 totals 11 residues. Germline values: CDR1 ENHRY, CDR2 SYGVKD. CDR3 sequence: CAGTSQETQYF. The DNA of the CDR3 is TGTGCCGGGACTAGCCAAGAGACCCAGTACTTC.

The chain uses TRBV28 and TRBJ1-1, with D unresolved. The CDR3 covers 13 residues. V gave up 6 bases and J gave up 8 bases, with 16 bases separating them. The V gene's germline CDR1 is MDHEN and CDR2 SYDVKM. The DNA of the CDR3 is TGTGCCAGCAGCAAAACTAGAAAGACGGAAGCTTTCTTT. Residues: CASSKTRKTEAFF. The entire variable domain, with the rest obtained from reference TRBV28 and TRBJ1-1, is as follows: DVKVTQSSRYLVKRTGEKVFLECVQDMDHENMFWYRQDPGLGLRLIYFSYDVKMKEKGDIPEGYSVSREKKERFSLILESASTNQTSMYLCASSKTRKTEAFFGQGTRLTVV.

The chain is built from TRBV9 and TRBJ2-5; TRBD1 aligns across 7 bases. Germline lookup yields CDR1 SGDLS and CDR2 YYNGEE. The CDR3 is 15 amino acids. Unmatched junction bases numbered 7, after V lost 3 bases and J lost 2 bases. The CDR3 protein is CASSAIVRGQETQYF. For the CDR3, the DNA is TGTGCCAGCAGCGCAATCGTCAGGGGGCAAGAGACCCAGTACTTC.

The rearrangement links TRBV7-9 to TRBJ2-6; TRBD2 is a possible D gene (6 bases). The CDR3 sequence is 19 residues long. The ends were cut back, 5 bases at V and 0 bases at J, with 20 bases in the middle. Germline V gene lookup returns CDR1 SEHNR and CDR2 FQNEAQ (reference sequence). DNA for the CDR3: TGTGCCAGCAGCCCCCCTTCGGGGGAGAGGAACTCTGGGGCCAACGTCCTGACTTTC. Protein sequence: CASSPPSGERNSGANVLTF. Variable domain in full (rest from reference TRBV7-9 and TRBJ2-6): DTGVSQNPRHKITKRGQNVTFRCDPISEHNRLYWYRQTLGQGPEFLTYFQNEAQLEKSRLLSDRFSAERPKGSFSTLEIQRTEQGDSAMYLCASSPPSGERNSGANVLTFGAGSRLTVL.

This chain links TRBV6-2 or TRBV6-3 with TRBJ1-5, with a weak D call TRBD1 (5 bases). V was clipped by 5 bases and J by 2 bases, with 16 bases between them. The CDR3 consists of 16 residues. CDR1 is MNHEY and CDR2 is SVGEGT in the germline V gene. The CDR3 sequence is CASSTQWGRGNQPQHF. In nucleotides, the CDR3 is TGTGCCAGCAGTACCCAATGGGGCCGCGGCAATCAGCCCCAGCATTTT.

This clonotype occurred many times. The chain couples TRBV19 to TRBJ2-2; 13 bases line up with TRBD2. Unmatched junction bases numbered 6, after V lost 5 bases and J lost 9 bases. The CDR3 runs 15 residues. CDR1 and CDR2 (germline): LNHDA, SQIVND (reference sequence). CDR3 sequence: CASSAWTSGSRELFF. The CDR3 DNA sequence: TGTGCCAGTAGTGCCTGGACTAGCGGGAGCCGGGAGCTGTTTTTT.

This clonotype was detected many times. The chain employs TRBV3-1 and TRBJ1-6; D perhaps matches TRBD1 (6 bases). Germline V gene sequence: CDR1 LGHDT, CDR2 YNNKEL (reference sequence). V lost 5 bases and J 5 bases, leaving 13 bases between the germline ends. This CDR3 has 15 amino acids. The CDR3 DNA reads TGTGCCAGCAGCTCCAGACAGGTTGATAATTCACCCCTCCACTTT. This gives the protein CASSSRQVDNSPLHF. The complete variable domain, with remaining parts taken from reference TRBV3-1 and TRBJ1-6, reads DTAVSQTPKYLVTQMGNDKSIKCEQNLGHDTMYWYKQDSKKFLKIMFSYNNKELIINETVPNRFSPKSPDKAHLNLHINSLELGDSAVYFCASSSRQVDNSPLHFGNGTRLTVT.

There are a few counts of this clonotype. One end of the junction fails to match germline, which may point to a read error. This rearrangement joins TRBV7-8 to TRBJ1-2; 10 nucleotides match TRBD1. Germline CDR1 and CDR2: SGHVS and FQNEAQ. The CDR3 is 9 amino acids. CDR3 in DNA: TGTGCCAGCAGCCGGGACAGGGGCTTC. Amino acids: CASSRDRGF.